The 32 T cell receptor beta chains below were found in one sample sequenced in a study of blood T cell repertoires in COVID-19. Libraries were prepared by immunoSEQ multiplex PCR; TCRdb keeps only in-frame clonotypes and omits some of them. The data show 130,000 to 150,000 clones, approximately 80% seen once. Sequencing used peripheral blood. These receptors all stem from a human donor in a cohort sampled during active COVID-19.

The chain recombines TRBV13 with TRBJ2-3; no clear D gene. The V end was cut by 2 bases, the J end by 0 bases, with 12 bases between. The CDR3 contains 16 residues. Germline assignment: CDR1 PRHDT and CDR2 FYEKMQ (reference sequence). As DNA, the CDR3 is TGTGCCAGCAGCTTATTATGGAGCTCTAGCACAGATACGCAGTATTTT. It codes for CASSLLWSSSTDTQYF.

V usage is TRBV11-1 and J usage is TRBJ2-7; 10 bases agree with TRBD1. CDR3 length: 16 residues. V gave up 5 bases and J gave up 3 bases; unmatched junction bases: 10. CDR1 and CDR2 from the germline V gene are SGHAT and FQDESV (reference sequence). The CDR3 DNA reads as TGTGCCAGCAGCCTCGCGAGTCGGACAGGGGGCTACGAGCAGTACTTC. Its translation is CASSLASRTGGYEQYF.

The chain carries TRBV19 and TRBJ1-1, with 7 bases fitting TRBD1. The CDR3 extends over 15 amino acids. V lost 6 bases to trimming and J lost 0 bases; unmatched junction nucleotides: 7. Per germline, CDR1 LNHDA and CDR2 SQIVND (reference sequence). For the CDR3, the DNA is TGTGCCAGTAGACAGGGGAATCAAATGAACACTGAAGCTTTCTTT. It yields the protein CASRQGNQMNTEAFF.

The chain couples TRBV7-9 to TRBJ2-7; D ambiguous. CDR1 and CDR2 (germline): SEHNR, FQNEAQ (reference sequence). Trimming pared 1 base from V and 3 bases from J, leaving 10 bases between. The CDR3 runs 14 residues. The CDR3 spells CASSLGQVGYEQYF. In DNA, the CDR3 is TGTGCCAGCAGCTTAGGTCAGGTCGGCTACGAGCAGTACTTC.

The chain has TRBV15 and TRBJ2-5; D remains unclear. The CDR3 covers 15 residues. CDR1 and CDR2 from the germline V gene are LNHNV and YYDKDF (reference sequence). V was pared by 0 bases and J by 4 bases, with 12 bases between. The CDR3 sequence is CATSRDIQPGETQYF. The CDR3 DNA is TGTGCCACCAGCAGAGATATACAACCGGGAGAGACCCAGTACTTC.

V and J are TRBV30 and TRBJ2-2; 7 nucleotides match TRBD1. The CDR3 runs to 14 residues. The germline V gene has CDR1 GTSNPN and CDR2 SVGIG (reference sequence). After removal of 7 bases from V and 3 bases from J, the junction contained 8 bases not matched to a gene. CDR3 in amino acids: CASIDRADTGELFF. CDR3 DNA: TGTGCCTCAATCGACAGGGCGGACACCGGGGAGCTGTTTTTT.

This clone was counted once. The rearrangement joins TRBV19 to TRBJ2-7, with D possibly matching TRBD2 (6 bases). The CDR3 loop spans 14 amino acids. The V end was cut by 5 bases, the J end by 5 bases, with 16 bases between. Germline values: CDR1 LNHDA, CDR2 SQIVND (reference sequence). CDR3: CASSSGVVPDEQYF. The DNA of the CDR3 is TGTGCCAGTAGTTCGGGGGTAGTACCGGACGAGCAGTACTTC. Looking up the rest from reference TRBV19 and TRBJ2-7 gives the full variable domain: DGGITQSPKYLFRKEGQNVTLSCEQNLNHDAMYWYRQDPGQGLRLIYYSQIVNDFQKGDIAEGYSVSREKKESFPLTVTSAQKNPTAFYLCASSSGVVPDEQYFGPGTRLTVT.

CDR3 protein: CASSLGRPSGGNEQFF. CDR3 in DNA: TGTGCCAGCAGCTTAGGTAGGCCTAGCGGTGGGAATGAGCAGTTCTTC. This chain uses TRBV7-3 with TRBJ2-1, with 7 bases lining up with TRBD2. V gave up 2 bases and J gave up 7 bases; unmatched junction bases: 11. Germline assignment: CDR1 SGHTA and CDR2 FQGTGA. The length of the CDR3 is 16 residues.

The gene calls are TRBV3-1 (or the pseudogene TRBV3-2) and TRBJ2-1; D might be TRBD2 (6 bases). V was trimmed by 4 bases and J by 0 bases, leaving 10 bases between them. The CDR3 contains 15 residues. The V gene's germline CDR1 is LGHDT and CDR2 YNNKEL (reference sequence). DNA of the CDR3: TGTGCCAGCAGCCCCAGGAGGGGCTCCTACAATGAGCAGTTCTTC. It yields the protein CASSPRRGSYNEQFF.

This clone was observed a handful of times. V and J are TRBV5-5 and TRBJ2-3, with TRBD1 matching 10 bases. Looked up from germline, CDR1 is SGHKS and CDR2 is YYEKEE (reference sequence). Unmatched junction bases numbered 9, after V lost 4 bases and J lost 4 bases. This CDR3 has 16 amino acids. The CDR3 sequence is CASSIRQGAVSDTQYF. CDR3 DNA: TGTGCCAGCAGCATTCGACAGGGGGCCGTCTCAGATACGCAGTATTTT. Full variable domain (outside the CDR3, taken from reference TRBV5-5 and TRBJ2-3): DAGVTQSPTHLIKTRGQQVTLRCSPISGHKSVSWYQQVLGQGPQFIFQYYEKEERGRGNFPDRFSARQFPNYSSELNVNALLLGDSALYLCASSIRQGAVSDTQYFGPGTRLTVL.

This rearrangement joins TRBV4-1 to TRBJ2-1; D remains unclear. CDR3 length: 17 amino acids. Trimming removed 4 bases from V and 7 bases from J, with 23 bases in between. Germline values: CDR1 MGHRA, CDR2 YSYEKL. This CDR3 reads CASSPTPTAHTVNEQFF. The CDR3 DNA reads TGCGCCAGCAGCCCTACCCCCACTGCGCATACAGTTAATGAGCAGTTCTTC.

The chain links TRBV14 to TRBJ1-6; D might be TRBD1 (5 bases). Trimming removed 4 bases at V and 9 bases at J, with 16 bases between. The CDR3 is made up of 15 amino acids. Germline V lookup: CDR1 SGHDN, CDR2 FVKESK. The CDR3 protein is CASSPFTGGGSPLHF. The CDR3 DNA is TGTGCCAGCAGCCCGTTCACAGGCGGCGGTTCACCCCTCCACTTT.

J is TRBJ2-2 and V is TRBV7-2; the D gene is possibly TRBD1 (6 bases). The germline V and J ends were trimmed by 5 bases and 6 bases, with 13 bases remaining between them. The CDR3 consists of 14 residues. In germline, CDR1 is SGHTA, CDR2 FQGNSA. Here the CDR3 reads CASSLGHSSGELFF. In DNA, the CDR3 is TGTGCCAGCAGCCTGGGACATTCCTCCGGGGAGCTGTTTTTT.

J is TRBJ2-7 and V is TRBV2; D gene uncertain. This CDR3 is built from 12 residues. Trimming shortened V by 3 bases and J by 5 bases, and 8 bases separated the two germline ends. Per germline, CDR1 SNHLY and CDR2 FYNNEI. Written as DNA, the CDR3 is TGTGCCAGCAGTGAGGGTGGGCACGAGCAGTACTTC. Its protein is CASSEGGHEQYF.

The chain couples TRBV2 to TRBJ1-3; tentative D call: TRBD1 (5 bases). Trimming pared 6 bases from V and 0 bases from J, leaving 12 bases between. The CDR3 length is 15 residues. Germline values: CDR1 SNHLY, CDR2 FYNNEI. CDR3 DNA: TGTGCCAGCAGCGATACAGGCACCTCTGGAAACACCATATATTTT. It is translated as CASSDTGTSGNTIYF.

V is TRBV6-5 and J is TRBJ1-1; 9 bases agree with TRBD1. CDR3 size: 14 residues. The J segment lost 6 bases and the V segment lost 3 bases, leaving 5 bases of the junction unmatched. The V gene's germline CDR1 is MNHEY and CDR2 SVGAGI. In nucleotides, the CDR3 is TGTGCCAGCAGTTATGGGACAGGGAGCGCTGAAGCTTTCTTT. It translates to CASSYGTGSAEAFF.

The chain is built from TRBV7-2 and TRBJ1-2, with 10 bases matching TRBD1. The CDR3 is 15 amino acids. The junction had 12 bases not matched to a gene; V was cut back by 6 bases and J by 8 bases. Germline V lookup: CDR1 SGHTA, CDR2 FQGNSA. The CDR3 is CASRPDRGQSGGYTF. The CDR3 region has the DNA TGTGCCAGCAGACCCGACAGGGGGCAATCGGGCGGCTACACCTTC.

The CDR3 is CATGSRTRKSNEQFF. The CDR3 DNA sequence: TGTGCCACCGGTTCCAGGACAAGAAAGTCTAATGAGCAGTTCTTC. The J gene is TRBJ2-1, the V gene TRBV15; tentative D call: TRBD1 (5 bases). The V gene lost 8 bases and the J gene lost 7 bases, with 21 bases spanning the gap. CDR3 size: 15 residues. The germline CDR1 and CDR2 sequences are LNHNV and YYDKDF (reference sequence). Looking up the rest from reference TRBV15 and TRBJ2-1 gives the full variable domain: DAMVIQNPRYQVTQFGKPVTLSCSQTLNHNVMYWYQQKSSQAPKLLFHYYDKDFNNEADTPDNFQSRRPNTSFCFLDIRSPGLGDTAMYLCATGSRTRKSNEQFFGPGTRLTVL.

J is TRBJ2-3 and V is TRBV5-1, with 8 bases identical to TRBD2. The CDR3 has 15 amino acids. The germline V gene has CDR1 SGHRS and CDR2 YFSETQ. The V gene end was trimmed by 4 bases and the J gene end by 4 bases; junction bases not matched to a gene: 8. In nucleotides, the CDR3 is TGCGCCAGCAGCGACGGGGGGGCTATCGCAGATACGCAGTATTTT. Protein sequence: CASSDGGAIADTQYF.

The chain couples TRBV7-3 to TRBJ1-6; TRBD1 aligns across 8 bases. Germline values: CDR1 SGHTA, CDR2 FQGTGA. The V gene end was trimmed by 5 bases and the J gene end by 10 bases; junction bases not matched to a gene: 7. There are 14 residues in the CDR3. CDR3 sequence: CASSLGQGKSPLHF. CDR3 sequence (DNA): TGTGCCAGCAGCCTCGGACAGGGAAAGTCACCCCTCCACTTT.

The chain links TRBV19 to TRBJ1-5; D might be TRBD1 (5 bases). This CDR3 is built from 14 residues. Trimming left V 5 bases short and J 4 bases short, with 12 bases between. The germline V gene has CDR1 LNHDA and CDR2 SQIVND (reference sequence). The chain's CDR3 is CASSPTALNQPQHF. In DNA, the CDR3 is TGTGCCAGTAGTCCGACAGCTTTAAATCAGCCCCAGCATTTT.

This chain links TRBV3-1 (or the pseudogene TRBV3-2) with TRBJ2-7, with a tentative D call TRBD2 (5 bases). From germline, CDR1 is LGHDT and CDR2 YNNKEL (reference sequence). Trimming cost V 2 bases and J 2 bases, with 25 bases left between them. The CDR3 has 19 amino acids. CDR3 loop: CASSQQRYDDPRETYEQYF. CDR3 nucleotide sequence: TGTGCCAGCAGCCAACAACGTTACGACGACCCTCGGGAAACCTACGAGCAGTACTTC.

A single count supports this clone. V usage is TRBV7-6 and J usage is TRBJ2-2; unclear D gene. This CDR3 has 18 amino acids. CDR1 SGHVS and CDR2 FNYEAQ come from the germline V gene. Trimming pared 0 bases from V and 0 bases from J, leaving 14 bases between. The CDR3 DNA reads as TGTGCCAGCAGCTTAGCGGTGTTAGCATCCGCGAACACCGGGGAGCTGTTTTTT. Encoded protein: CASSLAVLASANTGELFF.

The CDR3 DNA follows: TGTGCCAGCAGCTTAGTGGGACAGGGGGAGGCGAACACCGGGGAGCTGTTTTTT. This codes for CASSLVGQGEANTGELFF. J is TRBJ2-2 and V is TRBV7-6, with 11 bases fitting TRBD1. V was clipped by 1 base and J by 0 bases; unmatched bases: 4. Germline CDR1 SGHVS, CDR2 FNYEAQ. The CDR3 extends over 18 amino acids.

In this sample, this clone turned up a few times. V and J are TRBV6-2 or TRBV6-3 and TRBJ1-2, with D unclear. There are 11 residues in the CDR3. CDR1 and CDR2 from the germline V gene are MNHEY and SVGEGT. V was pared by 5 bases and J by 7 bases, with 8 bases between. CDR3 region: CASSPGIGYTF. CDR3 DNA: TGTGCCAGCAGTCCGGGAATTGGCTACACCTTC.

This chain connects TRBV18 to TRBJ2-5; TRBD2 matches 7 bases. The V gene's germline CDR1 is KGHSH and CDR2 LQKENI. This CDR3 is built from 13 residues. V dropped 4 bases and J dropped 4; count of bases not matched to a gene: 3. The CDR3 region has the DNA TGTGCCAGCTCACAGGGACTATCAGAGACCCAGTACTTC. It encodes CASSQGLSETQYF.

V is TRBV5-4 and J is TRBJ1-1; D is undetermined. The length of the CDR3 is 14 residues. The germline CDR1 and CDR2 sequences are SGHNT and YYREEE (reference sequence). V lost 5 bases to trimming and J lost 1 base, with 12 bases between them. The CDR3 loop is CASSSEVGNTEAFF. CDR3 DNA: TGTGCCAGCAGTTCCGAGGTTGGGAACACTGAAGCTTTCTTT.

The chain combines TRBV6-5 with TRBJ1-2; TRBD1 agrees at 7 bases. The CDR3 runs to 14 residues. J was trimmed by 7 bases and V by 1 base; bases with no gene match: 6. Germline CDR1 reads MNHEY; CDR2 reads SVGAGI. CDR3 protein: CASSYLQGKRGYTF. The CDR3 DNA is TGTGCCAGCAGTTACTTACAGGGGAAGCGTGGCTACACCTTC.

The chain has TRBV5-1 and TRBJ2-5; TRBD2 agrees at 12 bases. Germline V lookup: CDR1 SGHRS, CDR2 YFSETQ. The CDR3 is made up of 16 amino acids. The V segment lost 4 bases and the J segment 4 bases; nucleotides outside the gene matches: 8. In DNA form, the CDR3 reads TGCGCCAGCAGCCTGCGACTAGCGGGGGTTGGAGAGACCCAGTACTTC. It specifies CASSLRLAGVGETQYF.

This chain connects TRBV18 to TRBJ2-1; TRBD1 matches 9 bases. Trimming at V came to 4 bases and at J to 5 bases, leaving 9 bases not matched to a gene. The CDR3 is 16 amino acids. Germline V gives CDR1 KGHSH, CDR2 LQKENI. The CDR3 DNA follows: TGTGCCAGCTCACGAGACACAGGGGGCAGCGACAATGAGCAGTTCTTC. Translated: CASSRDTGGSDNEQFF.

V usage is TRBV4-1 and J usage is TRBJ2-5; a possible D gene is TRBD1 (5 bases). CDR3 length equals 14 residues. The germline V and J ends were trimmed by 4 bases and 1 base, with 10 bases remaining between them. The germline V gene encodes CDR1 MGHRA and CDR2 YSYEKL. The CDR3 here is CASSLRQSQETQYF. For the CDR3, the DNA is TGCGCCAGCAGCCTAAGACAGAGCCAAGAGACCCAGTACTTC.

This clone was counted between two and nine times. V and J are TRBV15 and TRBJ2-5; D is unclear. V lost 3 bases, J lost 4 bases, and 9 bases lay in between. CDR3 length: 13 amino acids. Germline lookup yields CDR1 LNHNV and CDR2 YYDKDF (reference sequence). In nucleotides, the CDR3 is TGTGCCACCAGCAGTAGCCCCGGAGAGACCCAGTACTTC. This translates into CATSSSPGETQYF.